This record looks at one TCR beta chain sequence and its context. Antigen unknown. PBMCs were isolated at a quantity of at least 6.5 million per sample. Total RNA extraction produced at least 5 micrograms (per sample) for the study. This record comes from a study of blood T cells in healthy people across ages. The CDR3 sequence is 16 residues long. The V gene lost 0 bases and the J gene lost 4 bases, with 18 bases spanning the gap. Germline-derived CDR1 and CDR2 are DFQATT and SNEGSKA (reference sequence). General observations from the study: One million T cells yielded diversity estimates that were considered underestimates.

With a J-beta primer mix and a sample-barcoded 5' primer, a second PCR ran about 7 to 12 cycles. TCRdb redid the calling of the 5' RACE reads with MiXCR, one entry per CDR3 protein. The sample records around 750,000 distinct CDR3 sequences, about 53% being singletons. This clonotype originated in a man of 80 years or more in good health. Sequencing used blood. V is TRBV20-1 and J is TRBJ1-1; tentatively, D is TRBD1 (5 bases). The CDR3 reads CSARDGKTAVGTEAFF. Here the CDR3 DNA reads TGCAGTGCTAGAGATGGGAAGACAGCCGTGGGCACTGAAGCTTTCTTT.